Listed here are 14 T cell receptor beta chains from one sample, sequenced in a study of T cell repertoires in cytomegalovirus infection. In TCRdb, the reads were re-called with MiXCR into one record per CDR3 protein. Of approximately 170,000 distinct CDR3 sequences in the sample, over 13% were seen once. Sequencing was carried out using PBMCs. Every receptor here comes from a human donor in good health (CMV status not recorded). Some clones in this sample may be carry-over from other donors' samples.

This clonotype was observed many times. J is TRBJ1-1 and V is TRBV12-3 or TRBV12-4; TRBD1 is a possible D gene (6 bases). The CDR3 contains 17 residues. The V and J ends lost 5 bases and 0 bases respectively, with 19 bases between them. CDR3 sequence: CASSVQGPSSMNTEAFF. CDR3 coding DNA: TGTGCCAGCAGTGTACAGGGACCGTCCTCCATGAACACTGAAGCTTTCTTT.

There are many counts of this clonotype. This chain joins TRBV14 and TRBJ2-5; D unresolved. V was pared by 0 bases and J by 2 bases, with 7 bases between. CDR1 and CDR2 from the germline V gene are SGHDN and FVKESK. The CDR3 contains 14 residues. The CDR3 DNA reads as TGTGCCAGCAGCCAAGAATGGTTTCAAGAGACCCAGTACTTC. This codes for CASSQEWFQETQYF.

Here the CDR3 DNA reads TGTGCCAGCTCATCCAATGAGCAGTTCTTC. Encoded protein: CASSSNEQFF. The V call is TRBV18, the J call TRBJ2-1; no clear D. The CDR3 sequence is 10 residues long. Germline CDR1 reads KGHSH; CDR2 reads LQKENI. Deletions cut 5 bases from V and 6 bases from J, with 2 bases between.

The V and J genes are TRBV4-2 and TRBJ1-3, with D hard to call. The germline V gene encodes CDR1 LGHNA and CDR2 YNFKEQ. The V gene lost 0 bases and the J gene lost 0 bases, with 15 bases spanning the gap. The CDR3 has 18 amino acids. CDR3 residues: CASSQDSAQWGSGNTIYF. In DNA, the CDR3 is TGTGCCAGCAGCCAAGATTCCGCGCAGTGGGGCTCTGGAAACACCATATATTTT.

This chain connects TRBV6-6 to TRBJ2-7; TRBD2 is a possible D gene (6 bases). Germline CDR1 reads MNHNY; CDR2 reads SVGAGI (reference sequence). V was pared by 10 bases and J by 2 bases, with 12 bases between. The CDR3 totals 12 residues. The CDR3 region has the DNA TGTGCCATCAAGGGGAGGACCTACGAGCAGTACTTC. It yields the protein CAIKGRTYEQYF.

The chain carries TRBV29-1 and TRBJ2-1; 8 bases are shared with TRBD2. J lost 3 bases, V lost 1 base, and 11 bases had no gene match. The CDR3 runs 17 residues. In germline, CDR1 is SQVTM, CDR2 ANQGSEA. CDR3 in amino acids: CSVEGLMGLGSYNEQFF. The CDR3 DNA follows: TGCAGCGTTGAAGGTCTTATGGGACTAGGTAGCTACAATGAGCAGTTCTTC.

The CDR3 DNA is TGTGCCAGCAGTTTCCTCGGGCTAGCGGACAATGAGCAGTTCTTC. Amino acid sequence: CASSFLGLADNEQFF. J is TRBJ2-1 and V is TRBV28; TRBD2 aligns across 7 bases. The germline V gene has CDR1 MDHEN and CDR2 SYDVKM. The CDR3 sequence is 15 residues long. Trimming took 3 bases from V and 5 from J; bases not matched to a gene: 7. The whole variable domain, filled in from reference TRBV28 and TRBJ2-1, reads DVKVTQSSRYLVKRTGEKVFLECVQDMDHENMFWYRQDPGLGLRLIYFSYDVKMKEKGDIPEGYSVSREKKERFSLILESASTNQTSMYLCASSFLGLADNEQFFGPGTRLTVL.

The chain links TRBV5-1 to TRBJ2-2; no reliable D call. The germline V and J ends were trimmed by 0 bases and 1 base, with 4 bases remaining between them. From germline, CDR1 is SGHRS and CDR2 YFSETQ. The CDR3 spans 14 residues. For the CDR3, the DNA is TGCGCCAGCAGCTTGGACAAGAACACCGGGGAGCTGTTTTTT. Translating gives CASSLDKNTGELFF.

In this sample, this clonotype turned up a few times. The rearrangement links TRBV25-1 to TRBJ2-7, with D perhaps matching TRBD1 (6 bases). Germline V gene data show CDR1 as MGHDK and CDR2 as SYGVNS. The CDR3 consists of 12 residues. V lost 7 bases, J lost 2 bases, and 9 bases lay in between. CDR3 DNA: TGTGCCAGCAAGGACAGAACCTACGAGCAGTACTTC. Translation: CASKDRTYEQYF.

This clonotype came up a few times. J is TRBJ2-7 and V is TRBV2; weak D call: TRBD1 (6 bases). Germline CDR1 and CDR2: SNHLY and FYNNEI. The CDR3 is 14 residues long. The ends were cut back, 3 bases at V and 3 bases at J, with 12 bases in the middle. The CDR3 loop reads CASSDYRTDYEQYF. The CDR3 nucleotides are TGTGCCAGCAGTGATTATAGGACAGACTACGAGCAGTACTTC.

There are a few counts of this clonotype. This rearrangement joins TRBV7-2 to TRBJ2-7; TRBD2 agrees at 13 bases. Germline assignment: CDR1 SGHTA and CDR2 FQGNSA. V lost 1 base to trimming and J lost 0 bases; unmatched junction nucleotides: 18. The CDR3 runs to 22 residues. The CDR3 region is CASSLVVLAGGPARKNSYEQYF. The CDR3 DNA follows: TGTGCCAGCAGCTTAGTTGTACTAGCGGGAGGGCCGGCGCGAAAAAACTCCTACGAGCAGTACTTC.

This clonotype was detected many times. The rearrangement links TRBV14 to TRBJ2-6; possibly TRBD2 for D (5 bases). Germline V gene sequence: CDR1 SGHDN, CDR2 FVKESK. CDR3 size: 17 residues. Trimming cost V 4 bases and J 3 bases, with 16 bases left between them. CDR3 bases: TGTGCCAGCAGCCTGAGGGCCGTGCTGAATGGGGCCAACGTCCTGACTTTC. Amino acid sequence: CASSLRAVLNGANVLTF. Full variable domain (remainder filled in from reference TRBV14 and TRBJ2-6): EAGVTQFPSHSVIEKGQTVTLRCDPISGHDNLYWYRRVMGKEIKFLLHFVKESKQDESGMPNNRFLAERTGGTYSTLKVQPAELEDSGVYFCASSLRAVLNGANVLTFGAGSRLTVL.

This clonotype was counted at least ten times. The chain joins TRBV6-6 to TRBJ1-1; 7 nucleotides line up with TRBD1. The CDR3 is made up of 14 amino acids. Germline V gene sequence: CDR1 MNHNY, CDR2 SVGAGI (reference sequence). V dropped 7 bases and J dropped 5; count of bases not matched to a gene: 10. The CDR3: CASTRGGRGTEAFF. DNA of the CDR3: TGTGCCAGCACCAGGGGGGGGCGAGGGACTGAAGCTTTCTTT.

This clonotype appeared a few times. The chain is built from TRBV5-1 and TRBJ2-3; 11 nucleotides align to TRBD2. This CDR3 spans 19 amino acids. V lost 0 bases and J lost 3; bases outside the gene matches: 12. The germline V gene has CDR1 SGHRS and CDR2 YFSETQ. In DNA form, the CDR3 reads TGCGCCAGCAGCTTGGGCGTCGGGGTAGCGGGGGGGCCAACAGATACGCAGTATTTT. As protein: CASSLGVGVAGGPTDTQYF.